These 20 T cell receptor beta chains were all obtained from the same sample, sequenced in a study of T-cell memory formation after mild COVID-19. One entry per CDR3 protein results from TCRdb running MiXCR on the 5' RACE reads. The data contain some 250,000 distinct CDR3 sequences, roughly 10% of them singletons. What was sequenced was PBMCs or a T cell subset sorted from them (not recorded which). These receptors were collected from a young man who had mild COVID-19 (a few samples of this study predate the infection). Cell type and time point are not known.

This chain joins TRBV19 and TRBJ2-2, with 8 bases identical to TRBD1. Germline V gene lookup returns CDR1 LNHDA and CDR2 SQIVND (reference sequence). Trimming cost V 4 bases and J 0 bases; bases outside gene matches: 4. This CDR3 comprises 16 residues. The CDR3, as DNA: TGTGCCAGTAGTACCAACAGGGGGGCGAACACCGGGGAGCTGTTTTTT. Translating gives CASSTNRGANTGELFF.

This clonotype has just a few counts. This chain uses TRBV20-1 with TRBJ1-3; 8 nucleotides match TRBD1. Germline CDR1 is DFQATT and CDR2 is SNEGSKA (reference sequence). This CDR3 has 16 residues. V was pared by 7 bases and J by 0 bases, with 11 bases of the junction left unmatched. CDR3 coding DNA: TGCAGTGGGTTGGACAGGGAAGCGCGCTCTGGAAACACCATATATTTT. This gives the protein CSGLDREARSGNTIYF.

The rearrangement joins TRBV10-3 to TRBJ2-5; perhaps TRBD2 as D (5 bases). The V gene lost 6 bases and the J gene lost 4 bases, with 12 bases spanning the gap. Germline CDR1 ENHRY, CDR2 SYGVKD. The CDR3 has 13 amino acids. The CDR3 bases are TGTGCCATCAGGAGCCCGGCGGGAGAGACCCAGTACTTC. Amino acid sequence: CAIRSPAGETQYF.

This clonotype was observed a few times. The rearrangement links TRBV2 to TRBJ2-3; 12 bases are shared with TRBD2. This CDR3 region has 15 residues. With V trimmed by 6 bases and J by 5 bases, 6 bases remained unmatched. Germline CDR1 is SNHLY and CDR2 is FYNNEI. CDR3: CASRTSGGHLDTQYF. CDR3 DNA: TGTGCCAGCAGAACTAGCGGGGGGCACTTAGATACGCAGTATTTT.

J is TRBJ2-7 and V is TRBV7-3, with a weak D call TRBD2 (5 bases). Per the germline V gene, CDR1 is SGHTA and CDR2 is FQGTGA. V lost 0 bases and J 5 bases, leaving 11 bases between the germline ends. This CDR3 has 14 amino acids. The CDR3 is CASSLTEEANEQYV. The CDR3 DNA is TGTGCCAGCAGCTTAACAGAGGAGGCTAACGAGCAGTACGTC.

The sample holds many counts of this clonotype. The chain carries TRBV5-1 and TRBJ2-1, with D maybe TRBD2 (6 bases). The germline CDR1 and CDR2 sequences are SGHRS and YFSETQ. The length of the CDR3 is 15 residues. V was trimmed by 0 bases and J by 8 bases, leaving 15 bases between them. The CDR3 is CASSLGGTGGDEQFF. The CDR3 DNA is TGCGCCAGCAGCTTGGGGGGCACAGGAGGGGATGAGCAGTTCTTC.

J is TRBJ1-6 and V is TRBV5-4; D is unclear. This CDR3 has 14 residues. Trimming removed 4 bases from V and 4 bases from J, with 9 bases in between. CDR1 is SGHNT, CDR2 YYREEE, per germline (reference sequence). In nucleotides, the CDR3 is TGTGCCAGCAGCCCCTGGGGATATAATTCACCCCTCCACTTT. Its translation is CASSPWGYNSPLHF.

The table lists this clonotype with a few counts. The V call is TRBV12-3 or TRBV12-4, the J call TRBJ2-3; D ambiguous. The length of the CDR3 is 13 residues. V was shortened by 2 bases and J by 2 bases, with 5 bases between the two germline ends. CDR3 DNA: TGTGCCAGCAGTTTATTTTCCACAGATACGCAGTATTTT. Its protein is CASSLFSTDTQYF.

This clonotype was counted only a few times. The rearrangement joins TRBV7-2 to TRBJ1-1; no definite D call. Germline loops: CDR1 SGHTA, CDR2 FQGNSA. V gave up 2 bases and J gave up 4 bases, with 2 bases separating them. The CDR3 is 11 residues long. The CDR3 sequence: CASSLLTEAFF. The DNA for the CDR3 is TGTGCCAGCAGCTTACTCACTGAAGCTTTCTTT.

This clonotype was found a few times. The rearrangement uses TRBV9 and TRBJ2-1; possibly TRBD1 for D (6 bases). This CDR3 comprises 12 residues. Looked up from germline, CDR1 is SGDLS and CDR2 is YYNGEE. V gave up 6 bases and J gave up 4 bases, with 8 bases separating them. The chain's CDR3 is CASTGAYNEQFF. Written as DNA, the CDR3 is TGTGCCAGCACAGGGGCTTACAATGAGCAGTTCTTC.

This clonotype was seen a handful of times. CDR3 loop: CSASNRGHSYEQYV. CDR3 coding DNA: TGCAGTGCTAGTAACAGGGGGCATAGCTACGAGCAGTACGTC. The V and J genes are TRBV20-1 and TRBJ2-7, with 9 bases identical to TRBD1. From germline, CDR1 is DFQATT and CDR2 SNEGSKA (reference sequence). The CDR3 has 14 amino acids. The V and J ends lost 3 bases and 3 bases, in that order; junction bases with no gene match: 6.

This clonotype has ten or more counts. The chain recombines TRBV7-2 with TRBJ2-2, with 10 positions matching TRBD2. This CDR3 has 17 residues. Germline loops: CDR1 SGHTA, CDR2 FQGNSA. The V segment lost 2 bases and the J segment 4 bases; nucleotides outside the gene matches: 7. The DNA of the CDR3 is TGTGCCAGCAGCTTACGTAGCGGGGGGCTGAGCACCGGGGAGCTGTTTTTT. Encoded protein: CASSLRSGGLSTGELFF.

At least ten counts were recorded for this clonotype. The chain employs TRBV5-6 and TRBJ1-1; D not resolved. Deletions cut 3 bases from V and 4 bases from J, with 16 bases between. Per germline, CDR1 SGHDT and CDR2 YYEEEE. This CDR3 region has 15 residues. CDR3 DNA sequence: TGTGCCAGCAGCTCGATAAGCTACAGTTCCACTGAAGCTTTCTTT. It translates to CASSSISYSSTEAFF.

J is TRBJ2-2 and V is TRBV5-1, with a tentative D call TRBD1 (6 bases). V dropped 7 bases and J dropped 0 bases, with 13 bases sitting between them. CDR1 is SGHRS and CDR2 is YFSETQ in the germline V gene. The CDR3 has 15 residues. The CDR3 DNA follows: TGCGCCAGCTACCGGGACACCACGAACACCGGGGAGCTGTTTTTT. It codes for CASYRDTTNTGELFF.

This clonotype has a handful of counts. V is TRBV4-1 and J is TRBJ1-5; a weak D match, TRBD1 (6 bases). Germline V gene data show CDR1 as MGHRA and CDR2 as YSYEKL. The CDR3 runs 18 residues. V was shortened by 1 base and J by 1 base, with 17 bases between the two germline ends. The CDR3 DNA reads TGCGCCAGCAGCCAAGTAGGGCTCTGGGGGCAAAGCAATCAGCCCCAGCATTTT. Its translation: CASSQVGLWGQSNQPQHF.

This chain joins TRBV5-1 and TRBJ2-1, with 7 nucleotides matching TRBD1. The trim removed 1 base at V and 1 base at J, leaving 2 bases unmatched. The CDR3 sequence is 15 residues long. The germline gives CDR1 SGHRS, CDR2 YFSETQ. CDR3 sequence: CASSLLRGSYNEQFF. For the CDR3, the DNA is TGCGCCAGCAGCTTGCTCAGGGGGTCCTACAATGAGCAGTTCTTC.

In this sample, this clonotype turned up many times. CDR3 nucleotides: TGCGCCAGCAGCTTGGAGGGGGGTGGCAAGACCCAGTACTTC. Translation gives CASSLEGGGKTQYF. The genes are TRBV5-1 and TRBJ2-5; D is possibly TRBD1 or TRBD2 (6 bases each). CDR1 and CDR2 (germline): SGHRS, YFSETQ. V was clipped by 0 bases and J by 6 bases, with 12 bases between them. This CDR3 comprises 14 residues.

Only a few counts were recorded for this clonotype. The genes are TRBV29-1 and TRBJ2-7, with D tentatively TRBD2 (5 bases). CDR3 length: 12 residues. Trimming removed 4 bases from V and 4 bases from J, with 11 bases in between. In germline, CDR1 is SQVTM, CDR2 ANQGSEA. The DNA of the CDR3 is TGCAGCGTTGCCTCCGGGAAGTACGAGCAGTACTTC. Protein: CSVASGKYEQYF.

V is TRBV18 and J is TRBJ1-4, with TRBD1 matching over 7 bases. CDR1 KGHSH and CDR2 LQKENI come from the germline V gene. This CDR3 region has 15 residues. Losses at the gene ends were 8 bases for V and 4 bases for J; bases not matched to a gene: 10. CDR3 loop: CASASQTGINEKLFF. CDR3 DNA: TGTGCCAGCGCCAGTCAGACAGGGATTAATGAAAAACTGTTTTTT. The variable domain in full, with the rest retrieved from reference TRBV18 and TRBJ1-4, is NAGVMQNPRHLVRRRGQEARLRCSPMKGHSHVYWYRQLPEEGLKFMVYLQKENIIDESGMPKERFSAEFPKEGPSILRIQQVVRGDSAAYFCASASQTGINEKLFFGSGTQLSVL.

At least ten counts were recorded for this clonotype. The chain has TRBV29-1 and TRBJ2-5; D perhaps matches TRBD1 (5 bases). V gave up 1 base and J gave up 5 bases, with 14 bases separating them. CDR3 length: 14 amino acids. From germline, CDR1 is SQVTM and CDR2 ANQGSEA. The DNA for the CDR3 is TGCAGCGTTGAAGGGTACAGGCCGGGTGAGACCCAGTACTTC. Amino acids: CSVEGYRPGETQYF.